A single sample gave rise to the 25 T cell receptor beta chains below, sequenced in a study of blood T cell repertoires in COVID-19. The data were produced by immunoSEQ multiplex PCR, yet TCRdb's version contains in-frame clones alone and is incomplete. The sample has around 280,000 clones, around 91% seen once. Sequencing used PBMCs or T cells enriched from blood (not recorded which). These receptors were obtained from a woman younger than 35 with acute COVID-19.

The chain links TRBV28 to TRBJ1-5, with D possibly TRBD1 on 6 matching bases. Germline loops: CDR1 MDHEN, CDR2 SYDVKM. The V end was cut by 6 bases, the J end by 5 bases, with 14 bases between. CDR3 length: 14 amino acids. The CDR3 nucleotides are TGTGCCAGCAGCCTCTACAGGGTAGATCAGCCCCAGCATTTT. Translation gives CASSLYRVDQPQHF.

This chain links TRBV28 with TRBJ2-7, with 12 bases aligning to TRBD2. Per the germline V gene, CDR1 is MDHEN and CDR2 is SYDVKM. V shed 5 bases, J shed 1 base, and the junction held 6 bases outside the gene matches. The CDR3 length is 16 residues. The DNA for the CDR3 is TGTGCCAGCAGTCCTAAGGGACTAGCGGGTTCCTACGAGCAGTACTTC. The encoded protein is CASSPKGLAGSYEQYF.

This chain joins TRBV15 and TRBJ2-5, with a possible D match to TRBD1 (6 bases). This CDR3 contains 13 residues. CDR1 and CDR2 (germline): LNHNV, YYDKDF (reference sequence). The ends were cut back, 1 base at V and 4 bases at J, with 7 bases in the middle. CDR3 DNA: TGTGCCACCAGCAGAGGGGGGCGAGAGACCCAGTACTTC. Its translation: CATSRGGRETQYF.

This clone was counted once. In DNA, the CDR3 is TGTGCCAGCAGCGTAAACAGGGCGGGTAATGGCTACACCTTC. It specifies CASSVNRAGNGYTF. J is TRBJ1-2 and V is TRBV9; weak D call: TRBD1 (6 bases). The CDR3 is made up of 14 amino acids. Per germline, CDR1 SGDLS and CDR2 YYNGEE. The ends were cut back, 1 base at V and 6 bases at J, with 13 bases in the middle.

This clone was picked up one time. The V call is TRBV7-3, the J call TRBJ2-7, with 8 nucleotides matching TRBD1. CDR1 SGHTA and CDR2 FQGTGA come from the germline V gene. The CDR3 extends over 15 amino acids. Trimming took 1 base from V and 4 from J; bases not matched to a gene: 6. This CDR3 is CASSLKQGAQYEQYF. CDR3 bases: TGTGCCAGCAGCTTAAAGCAGGGGGCGCAGTACGAGCAGTACTTC.

This chain joins TRBV11-2 and TRBJ2-1; 9 nucleotides align to TRBD1. Germline V gene sequence: CDR1 SGHAT, CDR2 FQNNGV. With V trimmed by 4 bases and J by 5 bases, 6 bases remained unmatched. The CDR3 has 15 residues. This CDR3 is CASSSGTGPHNEQFF. The DNA for the CDR3 is TGTGCCAGCAGCTCCGGGACAGGGCCCCACAATGAGCAGTTCTTC.

This clone was recorded only once. V is TRBV18 and J is TRBJ2-7, with 8 nucleotides matching TRBD1. Trimming at V came to 1 base and at J to 7 bases, leaving 3 bases not matched to a gene. This CDR3 has 13 amino acids. Per the germline V gene, CDR1 is KGHSH and CDR2 is LQKENI. The CDR3 loop is CASSPRTGREQYF. CDR3 DNA: TGTGCCAGCTCACCACGGACAGGGCGAGAGCAGTACTTC.

V gene TRBV4-3 combines with J gene TRBJ2-1, with 12 bases matching TRBD2. The ends lost 4 bases at V and 8 bases at J; junction bases unmatched: 9. This CDR3 has 16 residues. The germline V gene has CDR1 LGHNA and CDR2 YSLEER. CDR3 residues: CASSRLTRLAGDEQFF. The CDR3 DNA sequence: TGCGCCAGCAGCCGCCTCACCAGACTAGCGGGAGATGAGCAGTTCTTC.

The chain combines TRBV28 with TRBJ2-1, with 7 nucleotides matching TRBD1. Germline-derived CDR1 and CDR2 are MDHEN and SYDVKM. The CDR3 extends over 15 amino acids. Unmatched junction bases numbered 6, after V lost 3 bases and J lost 4 bases. The CDR3 loop reads CASSFQGGDYNEQFF. CDR3 in DNA: TGTGCCAGCAGTTTCCAAGGGGGCGATTACAATGAGCAGTTCTTC.

The chain combines TRBV28 with TRBJ1-2; a weak D match, TRBD1 (5 bases). V dropped 6 bases and J dropped 4 bases, with 12 bases sitting between them. There are 13 residues in the CDR3. Germline V CDR1 and CDR2: MDHEN, SYDVKM. CDR3 loop: CASRTGLGYGYTF. The CDR3, as DNA: TGTGCCAGCAGAACGGGACTAGGCTATGGCTACACCTTC.

The rearrangement joins TRBV6-4 to TRBJ2-3; possibly TRBD1 for D (5 bases). Trimming pared 0 bases from V and 6 bases from J, leaving 7 bases between. CDR1 and CDR2 (germline): MRHNA, SNTAGT. The CDR3 loop spans 13 amino acids. The CDR3 is CASSDSQGDTQYF. In DNA form, the CDR3 reads TGTGCCAGCAGTGACTCCCAGGGTGATACGCAGTATTTT.

This rearrangement joins TRBV7-9 to TRBJ1-2; D may be TRBD1 (5 bases). Per the germline V gene, CDR1 is SEHNR and CDR2 is FQNEAQ (reference sequence). Trimming removed 1 base at V and 6 bases at J, with 15 bases between. CDR3 length: 15 residues. DNA of the CDR3: TGTGCCAGCAGCTTAGAGGTCAGGGCGAGCGATGGCTACACCTTC. It specifies CASSLEVRASDGYTF.

This sequence joins TRBV25-1 and TRBJ2-3; 8 bases align to TRBD1. V dropped 4 bases and J dropped 5; count of bases not matched to a gene: 8. The CDR3 length is 15 residues. Germline V gene data show CDR1 as MGHDK and CDR2 as SYGVNS. The CDR3 here is CASSGGQGGGDTQYF. The DNA of the CDR3 is TGTGCCAGCAGTGGAGGACAGGGCGGCGGAGATACGCAGTATTTT.

The V gene is TRBV7-2, the J gene TRBJ1-5, with 8 positions matching TRBD1. The CDR3 is made up of 16 amino acids. V shed 5 bases, J shed 2 bases, and the junction held 8 bases outside the gene matches. CDR1 and CDR2 (germline): SGHTA, FQGNSA. This CDR3 is CASSPRTGLGNQPQHF. The CDR3 nucleotides are TGTGCCAGCAGCCCCCGGACAGGGTTGGGCAATCAGCCCCAGCATTTT.

The chain employs TRBV4-1 and TRBJ2-3, with 9 positions matching TRBD2. V shed 0 bases and J 2 bases; nucleotides not matched to a gene: 12. The germline V gene encodes CDR1 MGHRA and CDR2 YSYEKL. This CDR3 is built from 19 residues. Written as DNA, the CDR3 is TGCGCCAGCAGCCAAGAGGGAATAGCGGAGCGGGAGGCCACAGATACGCAGTATTTT. Its translation is CASSQEGIAEREATDTQYF.

This chain uses TRBV11-2 with TRBJ1-1; D unclear. Trimming cost V 0 bases and J 11 bases, with 13 bases left between them. Germline lookup yields CDR1 SGHAT and CDR2 FQNNGV. This CDR3 region has 13 residues. CDR3 amino acids: CASSLEASWEAFF. The CDR3 DNA follows: TGTGCCAGCAGCTTAGAAGCCAGCTGGGAGGCTTTCTTT.

In this sample, this clone turned up a few times. The chain joins TRBV7-2 to TRBJ1-2; D is perhaps TRBD1 (5 bases). Germline assignment: CDR1 SGHTA and CDR2 FQGNSA. V was clipped by 3 bases and J by 6 bases, with 11 bases between them. There are 13 residues in the CDR3. The CDR3 loop reads CASSFGTGNGYTF. The CDR3, as DNA: TGTGCCAGCAGCTTCGGGACTGGGAATGGCTACACCTTC.

This clone has only one observation. The V gene is TRBV6-5, the J gene TRBJ1-1, with unresolved D. This CDR3 is 16 amino acids long. Germline V gene sequence: CDR1 MNHEY, CDR2 SVGAGI. Trimming cost V 0 bases and J 1 base, with 12 bases left between them. The CDR3 sequence is CASSYSIRRGNTEAFF. CDR3 nucleotide sequence: TGTGCCAGCAGTTACTCGATCCGGCGGGGGAACACTGAAGCTTTCTTT.

The chain joins TRBV19 to TRBJ2-1; 15 bases are shared with TRBD2. This CDR3 contains 19 residues. After removal of 6 bases from V and 1 base from J, the junction contained 10 bases not matched to a gene. Germline CDR1 LNHDA, CDR2 SQIVND (reference sequence). This CDR3 is CASRKTGLAGGMSYNEQFF. CDR3 coding DNA: TGTGCCAGTAGAAAGACGGGACTAGCGGGAGGAATGTCCTACAATGAGCAGTTCTTC.

The rearrangement joins TRBV11-2 to TRBJ2-2, with TRBD2 matching over 9 bases. Unmatched junction bases numbered 5, after V lost 5 bases and J lost 4 bases. Germline lookup yields CDR1 SGHAT and CDR2 FQNNGV. The CDR3 is made up of 15 amino acids. The CDR3 region is CASSGSGRVTGELFF. CDR3 sequence (DNA): TGTGCCAGCAGCGGTAGCGGGAGAGTCACCGGGGAGCTGTTTTTT.

The count of this clone is one. V usage is TRBV5-4 and J usage is TRBJ2-7; 7 bases fit TRBD1. Trimming cost V 4 bases and J 2 bases; bases outside gene matches: 9. Germline V gives CDR1 SGHNT, CDR2 YYREEE (reference sequence). This CDR3 region has 15 residues. The DNA of the CDR3 is TGTGCCAGCAGCGTAAAGGGACAGTTAACCTACGAGCAGTACTTC. This gives the protein CASSVKGQLTYEQYF.

V usage is TRBV27 and J usage is TRBJ2-1; weak D call: TRBD1 (6 bases). The CDR3 has 16 residues. Germline CDR1 is MNHEY and CDR2 is SMNVEV (reference sequence). The germline V and J ends were trimmed by 3 bases and 5 bases, with 17 bases remaining between them. CDR3 region: CASSFSKSTGNNEQFF. The CDR3 DNA is TGTGCCAGCAGTTTTTCAAAATCAACAGGGAACAATGAGCAGTTCTTC.

CDR3 nucleotides: TGTGCCAGCTCACCCGGACAGGGCCAGCGGCCCCAGCATTTT. It encodes CASSPGQGQRPQHF. The chain employs TRBV18 and TRBJ1-5; 8 positions match TRBD1. V was clipped by 3 bases and J by 9 bases; unmatched bases: 7. This CDR3 spans 14 amino acids. CDR1 is KGHSH, CDR2 LQKENI, per germline. Complete variable domain (other parts from reference TRBV18 and TRBJ1-5): NAGVMQNPRHLVRRRGQEARLRCSPMKGHSHVYWYRQLPEEGLKFMVYLQKENIIDESGMPKERFSAEFPKEGPSILRIQQVVRGDSAAYFCASSPGQGQRPQHFGDGTRLSIL.

The CDR3 here is CASSPLAGVADTQYF. The DNA of the CDR3 is TGTGCCAGCAGTCCCCTAGCGGGAGTAGCAGATACGCAGTATTTT. The V and J genes are TRBV27 and TRBJ2-3; 10 bases align to TRBD2. The germline V gene encodes CDR1 MNHEY and CDR2 SMNVEV (reference sequence). V gave up 5 bases and J gave up 4 bases; unmatched junction bases: 6. The CDR3 covers 15 residues.

The chain employs TRBV29-1 and TRBJ1-2, with a weak D call TRBD1 (6 bases). The CDR3 runs 13 residues. Looked up from germline, CDR1 is SQVTM and CDR2 is ANQGSEA. Trimming shortened V by 7 bases and J by 4 bases, and 16 bases separated the two germline ends. CDR3 coding DNA: TGCAGCGCCCGACGGGACAACGCCTATGGCTACACCTTC. Translating it yields CSARRDNAYGYTF.